The 13 T cell receptor beta chains below come from one sample, sequenced in a study of blood T cell repertoires in COVID-19. Data came from immunoSEQ multiplex PCR; TCRdb stores just in-frame clones and leaves some out. The table includes over 150,000 clones, about 87% detected once. Sample: peripheral blood. The origin of the receptors is a woman aged 18 to 35 who had recovered from COVID-19.

This clone has only one observation. This chain links TRBV11-1 with TRBJ2-7; 13 bases fit TRBD2. CDR3 size: 15 residues. The ends lost 3 bases at V and 2 bases at J; junction bases unmatched: 1. CDR1 is SGHAT, CDR2 FQDESV, per germline (reference sequence). Here the CDR3 reads CASSLGLAGPYEQYV. The CDR3 DNA reads as TGTGCCAGCAGCTTGGGACTAGCGGGGCCCTACGAGCAGTACGTC.

The CDR3 region is CASSSYSGGVDTQYF. The CDR3 nucleotides read TGTGCCAGCAGCTCCTATAGCGGGGGGGTGGATACGCAGTATTTT. The rearrangement joins TRBV7-9 to TRBJ2-3, with TRBD2 matching over 11 bases. V lost 4 bases and J lost 6; bases outside the gene matches: 6. Germline assignment: CDR1 SEHNR and CDR2 FQNEAQ (reference sequence). The CDR3 has 15 residues.

The V and J genes are TRBV4-1 and TRBJ1-2, with D perhaps TRBD1 (6 bases). This CDR3 region has 12 residues. Germline lookup yields CDR1 MGHRA and CDR2 YSYEKL. Trimming removed 9 bases at V and 6 bases at J, with 14 bases between. The CDR3 DNA follows: TGCGCCAGTGTCGATTCAGGGGATGGCTACACCTTC. It specifies CASVDSGDGYTF.

The V and J genes are TRBV5-8 and TRBJ2-2; 7 nucleotides match TRBD1. There are 14 residues in the CDR3. CDR1 is SGHTS and CDR2 is YDEGEE in the germline V gene. The V gene end was trimmed by 6 bases and the J gene end by 5 bases; junction bases not matched to a gene: 7. The CDR3 protein is CASIRQGLTGELFF. DNA of the CDR3: TGTGCCAGCATCAGACAGGGTTTAACCGGGGAGCTGTTTTTT.

Worth noting for this clone: Other DNA sequences in this sample translate to the same CDR3. J is TRBJ1-2 and V is TRBV19; TRBD1 agrees at 9 bases. V gave up 5 bases and J gave up 6 bases; unmatched junction bases: 4. In germline, CDR1 is LNHDA, CDR2 SQIVND (reference sequence). CDR3 length equals 13 residues. CDR3 loop: CASSPGTGNGYTF. CDR3 bases: TGTGCCAGTAGTCCCGGGACAGGGAATGGCTACACCTTC.

CDR3: CASKANDRGQETQYF. The CDR3 DNA is TGTGCCAGTAAGGCTAACGACAGGGGCCAAGAGACCCAGTACTTC. The rearrangement links TRBV19 to TRBJ2-5, with TRBD1 matching 8 bases. The CDR3 runs to 15 residues. Unmatched junction bases numbered 8, after V lost 7 bases and J lost 1 base. Per germline, CDR1 LNHDA and CDR2 SQIVND (reference sequence).

This clone turned up a few times. The chain uses TRBV7-9 and TRBJ1-4; TRBD1 agrees at 8 bases. Germline V lookup: CDR1 SEHNR, CDR2 FQNEAQ (reference sequence). V shed 5 bases and J 10 bases; nucleotides not matched to a gene: 6. This CDR3 has 13 residues. The CDR3 is CASSTLTGVKLFF. CDR3 DNA sequence: TGTGCCAGCAGCACCTTGACAGGGGTAAAACTGTTTTTT.

V is TRBV6-5 and J is TRBJ1-6; 9 bases are a match to TRBD1. The CDR3 has 14 amino acids. After removal of 10 bases from V and 6 bases from J, the junction contained 7 bases not matched to a gene. CDR1 is MNHEY and CDR2 is SVGAGI in the germline V gene. This CDR3 reads CATSGTGRNSPLHF. Written as DNA, the CDR3 is TGTGCCACCTCCGGGACAGGGCGTAATTCACCCCTCCACTTT.

The rearrangement uses TRBV5-1 and TRBJ2-5; 9 positions agree with TRBD2. Germline V lookup: CDR1 SGHRS, CDR2 YFSETQ. This CDR3 is 15 amino acids long. Trimming removed 6 bases from V and 5 bases from J; junction bases left unmatched: 11. The CDR3 is CASKLGGGAKETQYF. The CDR3 DNA is TGCGCCAGCAAGCTCGGCGGGGGGGCTAAGGAGACCCAGTACTTC. Based on the CDR3 plus reference TRBV5-1 and TRBJ2-5, the full variable domain is KAGVTQTPRYLIKTRGQQVTLSCSPISGHRSVSWYQQTPGQGLQFLFEYFSETQRNKGNFPGRFSGRQFSNSRSEMNVSTLELGDSALYLCASKLGGGAKETQYFGPGTRLLVL.

The chain recombines TRBV7-2 with TRBJ1-5; D may be TRBD1 (5 bases). The V end lost 0 bases, the J end lost 8 bases, and 8 bases lay between the germline ends. The CDR3 totals 13 residues. Germline V lookup: CDR1 SGHTA, CDR2 FQGNSA. CDR3 loop: CASSLAGREPQHF. CDR3 nucleotides: TGTGCCAGCAGCTTAGCAGGCAGGGAGCCCCAGCATTTT.

The chain is built from TRBV3-1 (or the pseudogene TRBV3-2) and TRBJ2-3, with 9 bases aligning to TRBD1. The CDR3 is made up of 16 amino acids. V dropped 3 bases and J dropped 0; count of bases not matched to a gene: 4. CDR1 is LGHDT and CDR2 is YNNKEL in the germline V gene (reference sequence). CDR3 sequence reads: CASSQWTGVSTDTQYF. The CDR3 region has the DNA TGTGCCAGCAGCCAGTGGACAGGGGTTAGCACAGATACGCAGTATTTT.

The J gene is TRBJ2-4, the V gene TRBV11-2; maybe TRBD2 (7 bases). V shed 5 bases and J shed 0 bases, with 11 bases lying between them. Looked up from germline, CDR1 is SGHAT and CDR2 is FQNNGV. The CDR3 sequence is 15 residues long. In DNA, the CDR3 is TGTGCCAGCAGCCCGGGGGGCTTAGCCAAAAACATTCAGTACTTC. Its translation: CASSPGGLAKNIQYF.

The chain links TRBV6-1 to TRBJ2-7, with D unclear. V was pared by 1 base and J by 2 bases, with 12 bases between. This CDR3 contains 15 residues. In germline, CDR1 is MNHNS, CDR2 SASEGT. CDR3 DNA: TGTGCCAGCAGTGAAGTCGAGACAAGACCCTACGAGCAGTACGTC. As protein: CASSEVETRPYEQYV.